The rows below give T cell receptor beta chains drawn from one sample of a study of T cells of healthy individuals. TCRdb redid the calling of the 5' RACE reads with MiXCR, one entry per CDR3 protein. The data show around 100,000 distinct CDR3 sequences, with approximately 18% seen just once and 6% to 8% held by the top ten. These receptors were obtained from a human donor in good health. Each CDR3 is given with its conserved first and last residue. A D gene is named only where the DNA matches it firmly. Clone sizes are given selectively: once, few, many, or a class where the clone is expanded.

v_call: TRBV20-1
clone_size: NA
d_call: TRBD1
j_call: TRBJ1-1
cdr3_nt: TGCAGTGCCACAGACAGGGGAACTATGAACACTGAAGCTTTCTTT
cdr3_aa: CSATDRGTMNTEAFF

v_call: TRBV27
clone_size: once
d_call: TRBD1
j_call: TRBJ2-7
cdr3_nt: TGTGCCAGCAGTTTAGTGGTGGGGACAGGGCGACCCTACGAGCAGTACTTC
cdr3_aa: CASSLVVGTGRPYEQYF

v_call: TRBV2
clone_size: few
d_call: NA
j_call: TRBJ2-7
cdr3_nt: TGTGCCAGCAGTGATTCGCCTGCGGACTCCTACGAGCAGTACTTC
cdr3_aa: CASSDSPADSYEQYF

v_call: TRBV7-2
clone_size: NA
d_call: TRBD1
j_call: TRBJ1-1
cdr3_nt: TGTGCCAGCAACCTCGCGACAGGGGCGAACACTGAAGCTTTCTTT
cdr3_aa: CASNLATGANTEAFF

v_call: TRBV27
clone_size: few
d_call: TRBD1
j_call: TRBJ2-7
cdr3_nt: TGTGCCAGCAGTTCAACCCAGGGGGACGAGCAGTACTTC
cdr3_aa: CASSSTQGDEQYF

v_call: TRBV9
clone_size: NA
d_call: TRBD1
j_call: TRBJ2-1
cdr3_nt: TGTGCCAGCAGCGTACGGACAGGGGGCAAAAATGAGCAGTTCTTC
cdr3_aa: CASSVRTGGKNEQFF

v_call: TRBV2
clone_size: few
d_call: TRBD1
j_call: TRBJ2-2
cdr3_nt: TGTGCCAGCTTAGGGACAGGGTACACCGGGGAGCTGTTTTTT
cdr3_aa: CASLGTGYTGELFF

v_call: TRBV7-8
clone_size: many
d_call: NA
j_call: TRBJ2-7
cdr3_nt: TGTGCCAGCAGCTTAAGGGGGGCCAGCTCCTACGAGCAGTACTTC
cdr3_aa: CASSLRGASSYEQYF

v_call: TRBV6-5
clone_size: NA
d_call: NA
j_call: TRBJ2-5
cdr3_nt: TGTGCCAGCAGTTACTTGGGGTCCCAAGAGACCCAGTACTTC
cdr3_aa: CASSYLGSQETQYF

v_call: TRBV5-8
clone_size: few
d_call: TRBD1
j_call: TRBJ2-7
cdr3_nt: TGTGCCAGCAGCTCCCCGGGACAGGAATTCTACGAGCAGTACTTC
cdr3_aa: CASSSPGQEFYEQYF

v_call: TRBV4-3
clone_size: NA
d_call: TRBD2
j_call: TRBJ2-2
cdr3_nt: TGCGCCAGCAGCGTTTTAGCGGGGAACACCGGGGAGCTGTTTTTT
cdr3_aa: CASSVLAGNTGELFF

v_call: TRBV4-3
clone_size: many
d_call: NA
j_call: TRBJ2-1
cdr3_nt: TGCGCCAGCAGCCAAGATCCAGTCTCCTACAATGAGCAGTTCTTC
cdr3_aa: CASSQDPVSYNEQFF

v_call: TRBV14
clone_size: many
d_call: NA
j_call: TRBJ2-7
cdr3_nt: TGTGCCAGCAGCCCCAGGGGTCAAGGGGGCTCCTACGAGCAGTACTTC
cdr3_aa: CASSPRGQGGSYEQYF

v_call: TRBV20-1
clone_size: few
d_call: NA
j_call: TRBJ2-1
cdr3_nt: TGCAGTGCTAGGGGGGGAGTGGGCAATGAGCAGTTCTTC
cdr3_aa: CSARGGVGNEQFF

v_call: TRBV7-9
clone_size: many
d_call: NA
j_call: TRBJ2-3
cdr3_nt: TGTGCCAGCAGCCAATTTACTGGCTCAGATACGCAGTATTTT
cdr3_aa: CASSQFTGSDTQYF

v_call: TRBV7-2
clone_size: few
d_call: NA
j_call: TRBJ2-5
cdr3_nt: TGTGCCAGCAGCCCAGTGGGAGGGGGGACTCAAGAGACCCAGTACTTC
cdr3_aa: CASSPVGGGTQETQYF

v_call: TRBV2
clone_size: NA
d_call: NA
j_call: TRBJ1-5
cdr3_nt: TGTGCCAGCAGTGTCGATGGCAATGACAATCAGCCCCAGCATTTT
cdr3_aa: CASSVDGNDNQPQHF

v_call: TRBV6-5
clone_size: few
d_call: NA
j_call: TRBJ1-6
cdr3_nt: TGTGCCAGCAGTTACGCAAGCGGGGTCGATAATTCACCCCTCCACTTT
cdr3_aa: CASSYASGVDNSPLHF

v_call: TRBV9
clone_size: few
d_call: NA
j_call: TRBJ1-5
cdr3_nt: TGTGCCAGCAGCGCCCGATCAAATCAGCCCCAGCATTTT
cdr3_aa: CASSARSNQPQHF

v_call: TRBV6-5
clone_size: NA
d_call: NA
j_call: TRBJ1-2
cdr3_nt: TGTGCCAGCAGTTACTCCCCGACAGTTCTCTATGGCTACACCTTC
cdr3_aa: CASSYSPTVLYGYTF

v_call: TRBV4-1
clone_size: few
d_call: NA
j_call: TRBJ2-2
cdr3_nt: TGCGCCAGCAGCCAAGATCGGGTGACCGGGGAGCTGTTTTTT
cdr3_aa: CASSQDRVTGELFF

v_call: TRBV20-1
clone_size: few
d_call: TRBD1
j_call: TRBJ1-1
cdr3_nt: TGCAGTGCCGAAGGGACAGGGGGCTTGAGGGCTTTCTTT
cdr3_aa: CSAEGTGGLRAFF

v_call: TRBV7-9
clone_size: few
d_call: NA
j_call: TRBJ2-2
cdr3_nt: TGTGCCAGCAGCTTACAACTAGCCCCCAACACCGGGGAGCTGTTTTTT
cdr3_aa: CASSLQLAPNTGELFF

v_call: TRBV9
clone_size: NA
d_call: NA
j_call: TRBJ2-5
cdr3_nt: TGTGCCAGCACACGCCGAGGGGGAGATTTAGAGACCCAGTACTTC
cdr3_aa: CASTRRGGDLETQYF

v_call: TRBV24-1
clone_size: many
d_call: TRBD2
j_call: TRBJ2-1
cdr3_nt: TGTGCCACCAGTGACAAGGGACTAGCGCTCGATGAGCAGTTCTTC
cdr3_aa: CATSDKGLALDEQFF

v_call: TRBV29-1
clone_size: many
d_call: NA
j_call: TRBJ2-2
cdr3_nt: TGCAGCGTTGAAGTCACCGGGGCCTCGAACACCGGGGAGCTGTTTTTT
cdr3_aa: CSVEVTGASNTGELFF

v_call: TRBV12-3/TRBV12-4
clone_size: NA
d_call: TRBD1
j_call: TRBJ2-5
cdr3_nt: TGTGCCAGCAGTTTCAGGGGGCGGTGGGAGACCCAGTACTTC
cdr3_aa: CASSFRGRWETQYF

v_call: TRBV2
clone_size: NA
d_call: TRBD1
j_call: TRBJ1-2
cdr3_nt: TGTGCCAGCAGGACGGACAGGGGGATTGGTGGCTACACCTTC
cdr3_aa: CASRTDRGIGGYTF

v_call: TRBV20-1
clone_size: many
d_call: TRBD2
j_call: TRBJ2-5
cdr3_nt: TGCAGTGCTACAGGACTAGCGGGGTTCCAAGAGACCCAGTACTTC
cdr3_aa: CSATGLAGFQETQYF

v_call: TRBV10-3
clone_size: few
d_call: TRBD1
j_call: TRBJ2-2
cdr3_nt: TGTGCCATCAGCGGAGGGGGGACAGGGACCCCCGGGGAGCTGTTTTTT
cdr3_aa: CAISGGGTGTPGELFF

v_call: TRBV28
clone_size: many
d_call: TRBD1
j_call: TRBJ1-5
cdr3_nt: TGTGCCAGCATCCGGACAGGGGGCGCGAGGCAGCCCCAGCATTTT
cdr3_aa: CASIRTGGARQPQHF

v_call: TRBV28
clone_size: NA
d_call: NA
j_call: TRBJ2-7
cdr3_nt: TGTGCCAGCAGTTTACTGGCTAGACGGGCTTACGAGCAGTACTTC
cdr3_aa: CASSLLARRAYEQYF

v_call: TRBV20-1
clone_size: NA
d_call: NA
j_call: TRBJ1-6
cdr3_nt: TGCAGTGCTAGCAGGACAGATAATTCACCCCTCCACTTT
cdr3_aa: CSASRTDNSPLHF

v_call: TRBV14
clone_size: many
d_call: TRBD1
j_call: TRBJ2-5
cdr3_nt: TGTGCCAGCAGCCAAGTGGACAGGGACTTAAGGGAGACCCAGTACTTC
cdr3_aa: CASSQVDRDLRETQYF